One sample yielded the 21 T cell receptor delta chains listed below, sequenced in a study of gamma-delta chains in newborns, infants, children. TCRdb reanalysed the reads via CATT. Of fewer than 8,500 delta-chain clones listed, around 0.6% are singletons. Material: blood. The origin of the receptors is a child who was a newborn, infant or young child, either healthy, febrile or measles-vaccinated (not recorded which).

This clone was detected only a few times. This likely came from a read error, as a far larger clone is one base away. The V gene is TRDV2, the J gene TRDJ3, with D possibly being TRDD3 (6 bases). V was pared by 3 bases and J by 0 bases, with 14 bases between. CDR3 length: 18 residues. Per the germline V gene, CDR1 is GEAIGNYY and CDR2 is EKD. The CDR3 sequence is CACDYGGTRSWDTRQMFF. Here the CDR3 DNA reads TGTGCCTGTGACTATGGGGGGACACGCTCCTGGGACACCCGACAGATGTTTTTC.

In regard to this clone: A read error likely explains why the TCRdb protein, taken from a much larger clone, differs from this DNA's translation at residue 7; the protein shown is translated from the DNA. The rearrangement joins TRDV2 to TRDJ3; D might be TRDD3 (6 bases). Between the trimmed V and J ends, which lost 1 base and 0 bases, there was a span of 12 bases. Germline values: CDR1 GEAIGNYY, CDR2 EKD. This CDR3 is built from 18 residues. CDR3 nucleotides: TGTGCCTGTGACACTAACCGGGGGAGCTCCTGGGACACCCGACAGATGTTTTTC. Its protein is CACDTNRGSSWDTRQMFF.

To note about this clone: TCRdb's protein for this DNA is that of a much larger clone and differs from the translation at residue 10, likely a read error; the protein shown is the DNA translation. The rearrangement links TRDV2 to TRDJ1, with a weak D call TRDD3 (6 bases). This CDR3 is 18 amino acids long. The V gene's germline CDR1 is GEAIGNYY and CDR2 EKD. The V gene lost 3 bases and the J gene lost 0 bases, with 22 bases spanning the gap. CDR3 bases: TGTGCCTGTGACCCCCTCCGGGCTGGGGTTCTGTACACCGATAAACTCATCTTT. Translating gives CACDPLRAGVLYTDKLIF.

This clone was seen a few times. It is likely a read error: a sequence one base away is far more abundant. The same CDR3 is also encoded by other DNA sequences in this sample. This chain links TRDV2 with TRDJ3; D is unresolved. Germline V gives CDR1 GEAIGNYY, CDR2 EKD. V lost 1 base, J lost 9 bases, and 9 bases lay in between. This CDR3 has 14 amino acids. Here the CDR3 DNA reads TGTGCCTGTGACACGGTAGGGTCCACCCGACAGATGTTTTTC. It specifies CACDTVGSTRQMFF.

This clone was observed a handful of times. TCRdb shows a much larger clone's protein in place of this DNA's translation, and the two differ at residue 18, likely through a read error; the protein shown is translated from the DNA. The chain employs TRDV2 and TRDJ2; 13 nucleotides match TRDD3. Germline V lookup: CDR1 GEAIGNYY, CDR2 EKD. The CDR3 runs 20 residues. Written as DNA, the CDR3 is TGTGCCTGTGACACCCTATTCCTACTGGGGGATACGGACTTGACAGCACAAATCTTCTTT. Translated: CACDTLFLLGDTDLTAQIFF.

A remark on this clone: A read error likely explains this, since a far larger clone differs by one base. The chain has TRDV2 and TRDJ3; tentatively, D is TRDD3 (6 bases). Germline CDR1 is GEAIGNYY and CDR2 is EKD. This CDR3 comprises 15 residues. CDR3 DNA sequence: TGTGCCTGTAAGGGGGAAACCTGGGACACCCTACAGATGTTTTTC. Translation: CACKGETWDTLQMFF.

About this clone: TCRdb's protein for this DNA is that of a much larger clone and differs from the translation at residue 4, likely a read error; the protein shown is the DNA translation. The J gene is TRDJ3, the V gene TRDV2; 7 nucleotides match TRDD3. Germline values: CDR1 GEAIGNYY, CDR2 EKD. CDR3 size: 16 residues. CDR3 sequence (DNA): TGTGCCTGTAACACCTGGGGATACTGGGACACCCGACAGATGTTTTTC. Amino acids: CACNTWGYWDTRQMFF.

In this sample, this clone is medium-sized. The V and J genes are TRDV2 and TRDJ3; no definite D call. V was pared by 3 bases and J by 0 bases, with 8 bases between. CDR3 size: 16 residues. CDR1 is GEAIGNYY and CDR2 is EKD in the germline V gene. DNA for the CDR3: TGTGCCTGTGACCCTTGGAGCTCCTGGGACACCCGACAGATGTTTTTC. It encodes CACDPWSSWDTRQMFF.

There are a few counts of this clone. The translation of this DNA and the TCRdb protein of a much larger clone differ at residue 15, probably owing to a read error; the protein shown here is translated from the DNA. This chain links TRDV2 with TRDJ3; 9 bases are a match to TRDD3. Germline-derived CDR1 and CDR2 are GEAIGNYY and EKD. This CDR3 region has 18 residues. The CDR3 here is CACDTVGDSSWDTRRMFF. In DNA form, the CDR3 reads TGTGCCTGTGACACCGTGGGGGATAGCTCCTGGGACACCCGACGGATGTTTTTC.

This clone showed up just a few times. TCRdb assigns this DNA the protein of a much larger clone, which departs from its translation at residue 3; this likely reflects a read error, and the protein shown comes from translating the DNA. CDR3: CASDTAWGLRSWDTRQMFF. DNA of the CDR3: TGTGCCAGTGACACCGCCTGGGGGTTGAGATCCTGGGACACCCGACAGATGTTTTTC. The chain is built from TRDV2 and TRDJ3; 7 bases agree with TRDD3. The CDR3 sequence is 19 residues long. Germline values: CDR1 GEAIGNYY, CDR2 EKD.

This clone rates as medium-sized. A much more abundant neighbour one base away suggests this may be a read error. Other DNA sequences within the sample encode an identical CDR3. The DNA for the CDR3 is TGTGCCTGTGACTACTGGGGGATTGGGGATCAGCTCATCTTT. Translation: CACDYWGIGDQLIF. V and J are TRDV2 and TRDJ1, with 10 bases identical to TRDD3. V shed 3 bases and J 11 bases; nucleotides not matched to a gene: 11. The length of the CDR3 is 14 residues. The germline V gene has CDR1 GEAIGNYY and CDR2 EKD.

This chain connects TRDV2 to TRDJ3, with 12 bases that match TRDD3. Trimming at V came to 4 bases and at J to 0 bases, leaving 6 bases not matched to a gene. CDR3 size: 19 residues. Germline CDR1 GEAIGNYY, CDR2 EKD. The chain's CDR3 is CACDITGGYSSWDTRQMFF. CDR3 bases: TGTGCCTGTGATATTACTGGGGGATACAGCTCCTGGGACACCCGACAGATGTTTTTC.

This clone showed up just a few times. With a far larger clone one base away, a read error is the likely cause. This specimen includes other DNA sequences encoding the same CDR3. V and J are TRDV2 and TRDJ2; 9 bases fit TRDD3. Looked up from germline, CDR1 is GEAIGNYY and CDR2 is EKD. CDR3 length: 15 amino acids. CDR3 sequence: CACDTGGALTAQLFF. The CDR3 nucleotides read TGTGCCTGCGACACTGGGGGAGCTTTGACAGCACAACTCTTCTTT.

As to this clone: TCRdb attributes to this sequence the protein of a much larger clone, which differs from the DNA translation at residue 4; a read error is likely, and the protein displayed is translated from the DNA. J is TRDJ3 and V is TRDV2; 13 bases line up with TRDD3. With 5 bases clipped from V and 1 base from J, the junction kept 7 bases outside the gene matches. Germline V gives CDR1 GEAIGNYY, CDR2 EKD. The CDR3 runs 19 residues. The CDR3: CACGKVLGDTSWDTRQMFF. CDR3 coding DNA: TGTGCCTGTGGCAAAGTACTGGGGGATACGTCCTGGGACACCCGACAGATGTTTTTC.

This clone was recorded a few times. A much larger clone sits a single nucleotide away, making a read error possible. Other DNA sequences in this specimen translate into the identical CDR3. This chain joins TRDV2 and TRDJ3; the D gene is possibly TRDD3 (6 bases). Trimming left V 3 bases short and J 0 bases short, with 14 bases between. The CDR3 spans 18 residues. Per the germline V gene, CDR1 is GEAIGNYY and CDR2 is EKD. DNA for the CDR3: TGTGCCTGTGACCGTGGGGGCTCCAGCTCCTGGGACACCCGACAGATGTTTTTC. Translation gives CACDRGGSSSWDTRQMFF.

This clone has only a few counts. A far larger clone differs by one base, so this is likely a read error. In DNA, the CDR3 is TGTGCCTGTGACGCACTGGGGGATACGCGGGACACCCGACAGATGTTTTTC. Its protein is CACDALGDTRDTRQMFF. V gene TRDV2 combines with J gene TRDJ3; 13 nucleotides agree with TRDD3. From germline, CDR1 is GEAIGNYY and CDR2 EKD. Unmatched junction bases numbered 3, after V lost 3 bases and J lost 5 bases. The CDR3 totals 17 residues.

A remark on this clone: A much larger clonotype is one base distant, so this may be a read error. Other nucleotide sequences from this sample produce the same CDR3. This rearrangement joins TRDV2 to TRDJ3, with 9 positions matching TRDD3. The CDR3 covers 20 residues. Germline V CDR1 and CDR2: GEAIGNYY, EKD. The CDR3 bases are TGTGCCTGTGACTCCCCTACTGGGGGAGCAAGCTCCTGGGACACCCGCCAGATGTTTTTC. The encoded protein is CACDSPTGGASSWDTRQMFF.

This clone has more than one count but fewer than ten. This clone may be a read error of a much larger clone one base away. The chain employs TRDV2 and TRDJ1, with 11 bases fitting TRDD3. The V and J ends lost 7 bases and 0 bases, in that order; junction bases with no gene match: 12. Germline CDR1 and CDR2: GEAIGNYY and EKD. This CDR3 has 17 amino acids. CDR3 protein: CACSSLMGDTYTDKLIF. CDR3 sequence (DNA): TGTGCCTGCTCGTCTTTAATGGGGGATACGTACACCGATAAACTCATCTTT.

In its sample, this clone was seen a few times. A much larger clonotype is one base distant, so this may be a read error. The sample has other DNA sequences that encode this CDR3 too. The chain has TRDV2 and TRDJ1; no firm D call. The V end was cut by 3 bases, the J end by 4 bases, with 11 bases between. Per the germline V gene, CDR1 is GEAIGNYY and CDR2 is EKD. The CDR3 loop spans 13 amino acids. The CDR3 sequence: CACDGIHGDKLIF. The CDR3, as DNA: TGTGCCTGTGACGGAATACACGGCGATAAACTCATCTTT.

This clone is medium-sized. The identical CDR3 is also encoded by other nucleotide sequences in the sample. The V and J genes are TRDV2 and TRDJ2; 12 bases line up with TRDD3. The CDR3 extends over 14 amino acids. V was clipped by 1 base and J by 9 bases; unmatched bases: 2. In germline, CDR1 is GEAIGNYY, CDR2 EKD. The CDR3 loop reads CACDTLGDTTQLFF. The CDR3 DNA follows: TGTGCCTGTGACACGCTGGGGGATACGACACAACTCTTCTTT.

This clone was seen a few times. A read error is the likely source, as a far larger clone sits one nucleotide away. The same CDR3 is also encoded by other DNA sequences in this sample. The V call is TRDV2, the J call TRDJ3; TRDD3 might be the D (6 bases). Germline CDR1 is GEAIGNYY and CDR2 is EKD. V gave up 3 bases and J gave up 2 bases, with 10 bases separating them. This CDR3 contains 16 residues. CDR3 sequence: CACDQLGTWDTRQMFF. CDR3 DNA: TGTGCCTGTGACCAGCTGGGGACCTGGGACACCCGACAGATGTTTTTC.